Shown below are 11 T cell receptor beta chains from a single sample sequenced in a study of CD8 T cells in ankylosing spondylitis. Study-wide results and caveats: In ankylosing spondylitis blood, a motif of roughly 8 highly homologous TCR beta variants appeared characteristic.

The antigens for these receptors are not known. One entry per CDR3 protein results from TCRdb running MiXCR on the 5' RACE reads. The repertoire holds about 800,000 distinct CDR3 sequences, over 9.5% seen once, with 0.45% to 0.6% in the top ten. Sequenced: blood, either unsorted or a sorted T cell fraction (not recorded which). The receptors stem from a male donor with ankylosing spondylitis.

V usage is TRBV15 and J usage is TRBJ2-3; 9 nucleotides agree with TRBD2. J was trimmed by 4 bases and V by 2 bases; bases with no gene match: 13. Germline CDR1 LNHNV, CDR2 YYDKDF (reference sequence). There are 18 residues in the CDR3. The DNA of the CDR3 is TGTGCCACCAGCAGAACCATTAGCGGGAGCTTTGTGCCAGATACGCAGTATTTT. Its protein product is CATSRTISGSFVPDTQYF.

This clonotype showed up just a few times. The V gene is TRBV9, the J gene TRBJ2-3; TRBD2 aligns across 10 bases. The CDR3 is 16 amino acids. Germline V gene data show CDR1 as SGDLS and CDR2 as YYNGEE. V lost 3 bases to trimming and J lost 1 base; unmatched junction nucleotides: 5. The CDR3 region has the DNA TGTGCCAGCAGCGGCACCGGGACTAGCGGCACAGATACGCAGTATTTT. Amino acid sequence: CASSGTGTSGTDTQYF.

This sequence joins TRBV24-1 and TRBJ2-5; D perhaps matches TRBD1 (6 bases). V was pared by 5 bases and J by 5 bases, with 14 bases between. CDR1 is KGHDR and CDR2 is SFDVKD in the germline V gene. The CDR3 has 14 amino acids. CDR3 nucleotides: TGTGCCACCAGTGGGAACAGGGATCGGGAGACCCAGTACTTC. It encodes CATSGNRDRETQYF.

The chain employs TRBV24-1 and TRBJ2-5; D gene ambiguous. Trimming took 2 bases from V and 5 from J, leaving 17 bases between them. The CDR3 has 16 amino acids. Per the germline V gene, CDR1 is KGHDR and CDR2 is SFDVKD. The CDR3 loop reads CATSDSRLVGRETQYF. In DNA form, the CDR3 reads TGTGCCACCAGTGATTCCCGCTTGGTAGGTCGGGAGACCCAGTACTTC.

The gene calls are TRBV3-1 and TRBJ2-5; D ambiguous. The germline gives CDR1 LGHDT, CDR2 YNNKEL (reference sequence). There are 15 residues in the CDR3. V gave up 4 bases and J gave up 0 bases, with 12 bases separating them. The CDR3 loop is CASSRTPAYQETQYF. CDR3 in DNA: TGTGCCAGCAGCCGGACCCCCGCCTACCAAGAGACCCAGTACTTC.

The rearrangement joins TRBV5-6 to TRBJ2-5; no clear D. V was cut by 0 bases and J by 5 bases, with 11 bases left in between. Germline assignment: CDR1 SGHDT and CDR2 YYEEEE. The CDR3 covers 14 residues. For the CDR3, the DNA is TGTGCCAGCAGCTTGGTAGGGAAATGGGAGACCCAGTACTTC. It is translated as CASSLVGKWETQYF.

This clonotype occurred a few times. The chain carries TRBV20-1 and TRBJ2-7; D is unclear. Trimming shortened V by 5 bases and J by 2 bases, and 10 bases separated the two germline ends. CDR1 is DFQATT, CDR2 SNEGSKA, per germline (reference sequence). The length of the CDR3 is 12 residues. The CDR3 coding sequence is TGCAGTGCTCATGACAAGACCTACGAGCAGTACTTC. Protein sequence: CSAHDKTYEQYF.

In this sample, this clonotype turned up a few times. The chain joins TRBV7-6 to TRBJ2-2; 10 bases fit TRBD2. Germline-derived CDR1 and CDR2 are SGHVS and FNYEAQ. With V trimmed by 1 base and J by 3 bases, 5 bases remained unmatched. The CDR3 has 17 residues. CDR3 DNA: TGTGCCAGCAGCTTAGTTTGGCTAGCGGGAGACACCGGGGAGCTGTTTTTT. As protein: CASSLVWLAGDTGELFF.

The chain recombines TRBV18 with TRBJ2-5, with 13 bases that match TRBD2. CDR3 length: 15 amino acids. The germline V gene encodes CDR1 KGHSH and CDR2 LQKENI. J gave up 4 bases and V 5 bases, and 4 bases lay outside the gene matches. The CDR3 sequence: CASSAGTSGIETQYF. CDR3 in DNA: TGTGCCAGCTCAGCCGGGACTAGCGGGATAGAGACCCAGTACTTC.

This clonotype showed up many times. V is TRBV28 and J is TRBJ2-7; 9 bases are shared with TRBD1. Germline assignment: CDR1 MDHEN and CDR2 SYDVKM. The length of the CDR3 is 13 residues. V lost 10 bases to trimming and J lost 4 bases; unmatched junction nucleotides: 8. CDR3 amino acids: CATQGTGWYEQYF. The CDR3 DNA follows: TGTGCCACCCAGGGGACAGGGTGGTACGAGCAGTACTTC.

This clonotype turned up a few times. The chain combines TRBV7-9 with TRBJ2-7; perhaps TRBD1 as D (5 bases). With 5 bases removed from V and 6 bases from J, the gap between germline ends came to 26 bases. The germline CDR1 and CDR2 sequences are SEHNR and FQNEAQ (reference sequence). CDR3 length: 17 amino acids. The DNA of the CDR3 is TGTGCCAGCAGCCGGTCCCGGACGGCCGACATTCAGGGCGAGCAGTACTTC. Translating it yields CASSRSRTADIQGEQYF.